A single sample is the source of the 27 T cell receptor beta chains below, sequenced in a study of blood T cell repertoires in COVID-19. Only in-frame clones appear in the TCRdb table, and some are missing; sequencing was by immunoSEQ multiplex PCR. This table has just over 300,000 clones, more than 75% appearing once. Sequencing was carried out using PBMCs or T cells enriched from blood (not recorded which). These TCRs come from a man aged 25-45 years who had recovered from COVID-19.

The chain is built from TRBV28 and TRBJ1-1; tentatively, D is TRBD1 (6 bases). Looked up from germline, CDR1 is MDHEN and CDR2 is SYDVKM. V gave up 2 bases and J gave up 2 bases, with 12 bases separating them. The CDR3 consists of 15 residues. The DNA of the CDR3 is TGTGCCAGCAGTTTACTGACAGGCACCAACACTGAAGCTTTCTTT. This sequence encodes CASSLLTGTNTEAFF.

The CDR3 DNA reads as TGTGCCAGCAGCCAAGTTGGTACGGGGGTAACCTACAATGAGCAGTTCTTC. Translated, it gives CASSQVGTGVTYNEQFF. The chain employs TRBV4-2 and TRBJ2-1; TRBD2 is a possible D gene (6 bases). The CDR3 contains 17 residues. Trimming cost V 1 base and J 2 bases, with 15 bases left between them. The germline V gene encodes CDR1 LGHNA and CDR2 YNFKEQ.

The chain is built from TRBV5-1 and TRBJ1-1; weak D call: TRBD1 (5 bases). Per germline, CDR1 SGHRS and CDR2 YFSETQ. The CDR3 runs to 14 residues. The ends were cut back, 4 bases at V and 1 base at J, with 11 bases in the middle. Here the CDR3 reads CASSPGLPNTEAFF. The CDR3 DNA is TGCGCCAGCAGCCCGGGACTACCGAACACTGAAGCTTTCTTT.

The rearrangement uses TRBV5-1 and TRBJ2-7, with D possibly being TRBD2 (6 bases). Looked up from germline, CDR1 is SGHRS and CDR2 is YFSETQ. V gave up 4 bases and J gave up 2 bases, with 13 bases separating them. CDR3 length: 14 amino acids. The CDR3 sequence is CASSNDGGTYEQYF. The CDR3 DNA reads TGCGCCAGCAGCAACGATGGAGGGACCTACGAGCAGTACTTC.

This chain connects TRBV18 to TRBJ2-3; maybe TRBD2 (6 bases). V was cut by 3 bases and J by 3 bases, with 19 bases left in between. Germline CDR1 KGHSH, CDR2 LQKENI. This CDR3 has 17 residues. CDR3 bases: TGTGCCAGCTCACCCAGCGGTGGAGCGGGTTTGACAGATACGCAGTATTTT. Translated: CASSPSGGAGLTDTQYF.

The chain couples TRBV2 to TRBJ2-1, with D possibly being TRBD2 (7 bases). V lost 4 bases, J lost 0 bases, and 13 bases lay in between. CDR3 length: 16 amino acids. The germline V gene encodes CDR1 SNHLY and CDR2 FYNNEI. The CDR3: CASSGGGSGSYNEQFF. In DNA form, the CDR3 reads TGTGCCAGCAGTGGGGGGGGCAGTGGCTCCTACAATGAGCAGTTCTTC.

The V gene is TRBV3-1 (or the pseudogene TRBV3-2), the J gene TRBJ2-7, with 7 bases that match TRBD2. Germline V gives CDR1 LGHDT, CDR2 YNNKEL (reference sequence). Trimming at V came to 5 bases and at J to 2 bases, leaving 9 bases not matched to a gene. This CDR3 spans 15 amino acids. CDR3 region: CASSAIREGTYEQYF. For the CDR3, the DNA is TGTGCCAGCAGCGCAATCAGGGAGGGCACCTACGAGCAGTACTTC.

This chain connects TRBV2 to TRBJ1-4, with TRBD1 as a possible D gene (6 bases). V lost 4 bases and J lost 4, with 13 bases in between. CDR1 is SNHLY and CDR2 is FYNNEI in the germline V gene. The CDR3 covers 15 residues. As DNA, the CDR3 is TGTGCCAGCAGTGTACAGGGTAGGGGTAATGAAAAACTGTTTTTT. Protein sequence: CASSVQGRGNEKLFF.

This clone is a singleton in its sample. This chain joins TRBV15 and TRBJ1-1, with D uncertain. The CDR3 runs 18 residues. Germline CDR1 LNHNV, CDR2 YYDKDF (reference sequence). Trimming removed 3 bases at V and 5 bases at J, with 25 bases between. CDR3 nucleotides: TGTGCCACCAGCAGGGGCACAACGCCCCTAACTCGCGGGACTGAAGCTTTCTTT. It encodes CATSRGTTPLTRGTEAFF.

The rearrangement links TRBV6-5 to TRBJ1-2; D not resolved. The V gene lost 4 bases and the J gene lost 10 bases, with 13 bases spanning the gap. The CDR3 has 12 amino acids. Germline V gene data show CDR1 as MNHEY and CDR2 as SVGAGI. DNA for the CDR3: TGTGCCAGCAGTTCCACCACAAACGTCTACACCTTC. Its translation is CASSSTTNVYTF.

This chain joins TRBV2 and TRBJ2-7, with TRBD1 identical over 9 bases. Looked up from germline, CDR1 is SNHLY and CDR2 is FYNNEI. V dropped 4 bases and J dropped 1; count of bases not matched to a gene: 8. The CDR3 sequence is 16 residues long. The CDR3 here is CASSVRLGQGSYEQYF. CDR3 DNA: TGTGCCAGCAGTGTACGTTTAGGACAGGGGTCCTACGAGCAGTACTTC.

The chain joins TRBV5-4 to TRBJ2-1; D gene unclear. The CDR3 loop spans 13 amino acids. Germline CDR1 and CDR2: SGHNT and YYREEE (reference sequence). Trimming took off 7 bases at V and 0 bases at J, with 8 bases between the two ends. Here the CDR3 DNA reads TGTGCCAGCTCTGAGAGCTCCTACAATGAGCAGTTCTTC. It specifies CASSESSYNEQFF.

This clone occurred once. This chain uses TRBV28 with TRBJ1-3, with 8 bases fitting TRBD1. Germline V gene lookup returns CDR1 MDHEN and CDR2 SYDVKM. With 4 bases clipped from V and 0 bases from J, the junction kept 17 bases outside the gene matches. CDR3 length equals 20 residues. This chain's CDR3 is CASSSAPGTGNPSSGNTIYF. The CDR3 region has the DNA TGTGCCAGCAGTTCCGCTCCCGGGACAGGAAACCCATCCTCTGGAAACACCATATATTTT.

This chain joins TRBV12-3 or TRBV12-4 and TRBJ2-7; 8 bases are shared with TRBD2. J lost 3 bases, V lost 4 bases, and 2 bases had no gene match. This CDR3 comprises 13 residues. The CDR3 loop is CASSSGLVYEQYF. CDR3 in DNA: TGTGCCAGCAGTTCGGGACTAGTCTACGAGCAGTACTTC.

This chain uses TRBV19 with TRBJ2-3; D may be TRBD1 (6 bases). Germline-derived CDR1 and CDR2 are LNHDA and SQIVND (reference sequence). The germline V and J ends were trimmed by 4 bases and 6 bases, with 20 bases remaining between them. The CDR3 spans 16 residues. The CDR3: CASSRDGPLRGDTQYF. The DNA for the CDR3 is TGTGCCAGTAGTAGGGATGGCCCTCTCAGGGGTGATACGCAGTATTTT.

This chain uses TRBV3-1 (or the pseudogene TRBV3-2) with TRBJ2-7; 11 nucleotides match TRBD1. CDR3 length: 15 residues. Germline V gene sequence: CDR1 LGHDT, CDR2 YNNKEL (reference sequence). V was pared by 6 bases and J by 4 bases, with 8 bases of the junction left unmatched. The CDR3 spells CASSLRDRGTYEQYF. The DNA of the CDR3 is TGTGCCAGCAGTCTCCGGGACAGGGGGACTTACGAGCAGTACTTC.

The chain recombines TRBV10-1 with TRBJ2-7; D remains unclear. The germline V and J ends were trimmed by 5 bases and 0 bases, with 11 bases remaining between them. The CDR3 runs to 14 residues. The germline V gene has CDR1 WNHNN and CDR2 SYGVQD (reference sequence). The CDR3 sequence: CASSQTGLSYEQYF. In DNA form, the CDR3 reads TGCGCCAGCAGTCAGACTGGCCTCTCCTACGAGCAGTACTTC.

The CDR3 is CAWASGEGNNEQFF. The CDR3 coding sequence is TGTGCGTGGGCTAGCGGGGAGGGGAACAATGAGCAGTTCTTC. The J gene is TRBJ2-1, the V gene TRBV11-3; the match to TRBD2 covers 9 bases. This CDR3 spans 14 amino acids. Germline-derived CDR1 and CDR2 are SGHNT and YENEEA.

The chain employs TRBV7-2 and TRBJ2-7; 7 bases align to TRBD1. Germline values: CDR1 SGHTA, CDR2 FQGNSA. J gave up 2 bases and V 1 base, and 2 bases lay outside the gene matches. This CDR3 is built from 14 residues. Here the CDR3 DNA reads TGTGCCAGCAGCTTAGGGACAGGCCCCTACGAGCAGTACTTC. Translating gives CASSLGTGPYEQYF.

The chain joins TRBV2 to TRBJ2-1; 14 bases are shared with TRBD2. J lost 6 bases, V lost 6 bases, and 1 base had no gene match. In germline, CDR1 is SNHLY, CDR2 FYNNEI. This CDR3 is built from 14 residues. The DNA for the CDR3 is TGTGCCAGCAGGGGGACTAGCGGGAGCAATGAGCAGTTCTTC. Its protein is CASRGTSGSNEQFF.

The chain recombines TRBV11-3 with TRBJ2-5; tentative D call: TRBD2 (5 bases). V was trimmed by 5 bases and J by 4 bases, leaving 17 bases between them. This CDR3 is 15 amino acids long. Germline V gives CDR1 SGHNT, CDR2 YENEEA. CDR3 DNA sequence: TGTGCCAGCAGCCCCGACCGAGGGAGAATAGAGACCCAGTACTTC. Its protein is CASSPDRGRIETQYF.

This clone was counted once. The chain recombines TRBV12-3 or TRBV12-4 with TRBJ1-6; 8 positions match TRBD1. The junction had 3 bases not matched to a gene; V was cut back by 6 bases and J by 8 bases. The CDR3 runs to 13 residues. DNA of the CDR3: TGTGCCAGCAGCCGACAGGGGTATTCACCCCTCCACTTT. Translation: CASSRQGYSPLHF.

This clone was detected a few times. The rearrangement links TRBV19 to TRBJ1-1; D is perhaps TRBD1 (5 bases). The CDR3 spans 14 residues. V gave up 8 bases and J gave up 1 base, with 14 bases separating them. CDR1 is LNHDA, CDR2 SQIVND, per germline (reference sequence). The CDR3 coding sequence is TGTGCCAGTTATCGTAGGGGTGGGAACACTGAAGCTTTCTTT. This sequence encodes CASYRRGGNTEAFF.

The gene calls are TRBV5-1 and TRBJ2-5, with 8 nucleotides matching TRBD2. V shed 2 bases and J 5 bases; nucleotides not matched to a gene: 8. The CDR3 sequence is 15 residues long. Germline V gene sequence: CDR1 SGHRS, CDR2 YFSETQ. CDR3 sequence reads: CASSLDPGLGETQYF. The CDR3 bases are TGCGCCAGCAGCTTAGATCCGGGACTAGGGGAGACCCAGTACTTC.

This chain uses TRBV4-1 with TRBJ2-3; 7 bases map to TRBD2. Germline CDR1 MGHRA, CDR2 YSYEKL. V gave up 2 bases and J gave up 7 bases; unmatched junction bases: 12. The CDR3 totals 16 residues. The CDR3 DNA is TGCGCCAGCAGCCAACAGGGCGGGACTATCCTTCATACGCAGTATTTT. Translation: CASSQQGGTILHTQYF.

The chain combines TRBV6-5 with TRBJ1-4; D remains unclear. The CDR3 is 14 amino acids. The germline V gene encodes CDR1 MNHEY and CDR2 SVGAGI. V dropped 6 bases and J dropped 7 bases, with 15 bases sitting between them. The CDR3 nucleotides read TGTGCCAGCAGACGGGGTGGGGAGAGTGAAAAACTGTTTTTT. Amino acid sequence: CASRRGGESEKLFF.

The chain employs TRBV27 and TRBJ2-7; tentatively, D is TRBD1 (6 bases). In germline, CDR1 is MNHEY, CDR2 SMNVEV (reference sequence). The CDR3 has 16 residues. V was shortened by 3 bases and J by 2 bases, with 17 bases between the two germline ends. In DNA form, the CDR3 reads TGTGCCAGCAGTTTCAATCCAGGGACACCGACCTACGAGCAGTACTTC. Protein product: CASSFNPGTPTYEQYF.